This T cell receptor beta chain was identified during a study of STAT3 mutations in large granular lymphocyte leukemia. On this clone: What it recognizes is unknown.

Here immunoSEQ multiplex PCR was the method, and the copy in TCRdb shows in-frame clones only, minus some. Found here are approximately 5,700 clones, around 94% of them singletons; the top ten hold 33%. The V and J ends lost 5 bases and 3 bases respectively, with 13 bases between them. The CDR3 has 13 residues. CDR1 and CDR2 from the germline V gene are GTSNPN and SVGIG (reference sequence). Study-wide points: At least one immunodominant TCR beta clonotype appeared in every T-cell large granular lymphocyte leukemia patient.

This chain joins TRBV30 and TRBJ1-1, with unresolved D. Material: peripheral blood mononuclear cells. This TCR was recovered from a man aged 55 to 69 with T-cell large granular lymphocyte leukemia. Some clones in this sample may be carry-over from other donors' samples. CDR3 nucleotide sequence: TGTGCCTGGTCTTATAGGGAGGACACTGAAGCTTTCTTT. Protein sequence: CAWSYREDTEAFF.